This TCR beta chain was profiled in a study of cytomegalovirus exposure and HLA in healthy donors. General observations from the study: In a later analysis, productive TCRs from donors in an Asian-associated ancestry cluster reportedly carried fewer N-insertions than the cohort mean. The study listed 164 cytomegalovirus-associated TCR beta chains. DRB1 had the most TCR associations and HLA-C the fewest, a later analysis found, with rates varying by HLA locus.

In the case of this clone: The antigen remains undetermined.

In the PCR, 60 Vbeta and 13 Jbeta primers were used. Using immunoSEQ multiplex PCR, the repertoire was profiled, and TCRdb retains in-frame clones only, with some absent. The table has around 120,000 clones, over 70% seen once; the top ten hold 7.5% to 9.5%. V dropped 1 base and J dropped 0; count of bases not matched to a gene: 3. This CDR3 has 17 residues. Germline CDR1 is MGHRA and CDR2 is YSYEKL. Sequencing input: PBMCs. This chain joins TRBV4-1 and TRBJ2-1; 10 bases agree with TRBD2. The TCR sequence derives from a woman between 45 and 65 years old in good health and CMV-seropositive. CDR3 sequence reads: CASSQGAGGSSYNEQFF. The CDR3 coding sequence is TGCGCCAGCAGCCAAGGAGCGGGAGGGAGCTCCTACAATGAGCAGTTCTTC.